This TCR beta chain was obtained from a study of shared clonotypes between healthy human individuals. In its sample, this clone was seen a few times. This CDR3 has 14 residues. Germline CDR1 is SEHNR and CDR2 is FQNEAQ (reference sequence). Trimming removed 0 bases at V and 2 bases at J, with 8 bases between. Sequencing on ten immunoSEQ deep assay plates was performed for unsorted PBMC DNA. Some clones are missing from TCRdb's copy, which holds only in-frame ones; the method was immunoSEQ multiplex PCR. The sample lists some 450,000 clones; around 77% were seen once. The chain links TRBV7-9 to TRBJ2-7; D is undetermined. The sample taken for sequencing was PBMCs. This clonotype was obtained from a woman aged 40 to 55 in good health. Some clones in this sample may be carry-over from other donors' samples. DNA for the CDR3: TGTGCCAGCAGCTTAGCGATCCAAACCTACGAGCAGTACTTC. Amino acid sequence: CASSLAIQTYEQYF.